Below are 5 T cell receptor beta chains sequenced from a single sample in a study of blood T cell repertoires in COVID-19. Some clones are missing from TCRdb's copy, which holds only in-frame ones; the method was immunoSEQ multiplex PCR. The table has roughly 150,000 clones, 65% to 85% seen once. Source material: PBMCs or T cells enriched from blood (not recorded which). These receptors were obtained from a woman aged 35 to 49 with acute COVID-19.

The chain couples TRBV5-4 to TRBJ2-2, with D maybe TRBD1 (5 bases). Trimming left V 4 bases short and J 2 bases short, with 9 bases between. Germline V lookup: CDR1 SGHNT, CDR2 YYREEE (reference sequence). The CDR3 is made up of 14 amino acids. The CDR3 DNA reads as TGTGCCAGCAGCACTCAGGGAAACACCGGGGAGCTGTTTTTT. Its protein is CASSTQGNTGELFF.

With respect to this clone: A much larger clone differs by one base, so this may be a read error. The V call is TRBV25-1, the J call TRBJ2-1, with 7 nucleotides matching TRBD2. The CDR3 covers 14 residues. J gave up 0 bases and V 4 bases, and 0 bases lay outside the gene matches. CDR1 is MGHDK and CDR2 is SYGVNS in the germline V gene. This CDR3 is CASSGGSSYNEQFF. Written as DNA, the CDR3 is TGTGCCAGCAGTGGCGGGAGCTCCTACAATGAGCAGTTCTTC.

The gene calls are TRBV19 and TRBJ2-1; D not certain. V lost 3 bases to trimming and J lost 4 bases, with 13 bases between them. Germline V gene lookup returns CDR1 LNHDA and CDR2 SQIVND (reference sequence). CDR3 length: 15 amino acids. CDR3 coding DNA: TGTGCCAGTAGTATTGAGGCCGCCGGGTACAATGAGCAGTTCTTC. Translated, it gives CASSIEAAGYNEQFF.

CDR3 sequence: CASSSASRGYNLIEAFF. The CDR3 DNA follows: TGCGCCAGCAGCTCCGCCTCGAGAGGGTATAATTTGATTGAAGCTTTCTTT. The chain employs TRBV5-1 and TRBJ1-1; D remains ambiguous. The germline V gene has CDR1 SGHRS and CDR2 YFSETQ. Trimming took 3 bases from V and 7 from J, leaving 25 bases between them. The CDR3 totals 17 residues.

At least ten counts were recorded for this clone. The genes are TRBV7-9 and TRBJ2-5; 7 bases fit TRBD2. The CDR3 is 14 residues long. Germline loops: CDR1 SEHNR, CDR2 FQNEAQ (reference sequence). Losses at the gene ends were 1 base for V and 2 bases for J; bases not matched to a gene: 1. CDR3 nucleotides: TGTGCCAGCAGCTTAGTGGGAGGGCAAGAGACCCAGTACTTC. Translating it yields CASSLVGGQETQYF.